What follows describes a single TCR beta chain. The target antigen is unknown. These data are taken from a study of CD8+ T cells in alopecia areata. Study summary: Treatment of the treated patients consisted of oral tofacitinib, 5 to 10 mg twice daily.

Study-level points and caveats: Lesional scalp displayed greater clonality than normal scalp, most notably in alopecia totalis/universalis. Sequencing of scalp samples also includes resident alphabeta T cells from normal skin.

The CDR3 spans 13 residues. From germline, CDR1 is MGHRA and CDR2 YSYEKL. V was cut by 4 bases and J by 4 bases, with 8 bases left in between. Investigators isolated RNA and reverse transcribed it into cDNA to act as the sequencing template. The protocol was immunoSEQ multiplex PCR, while the TCRdb copy is restricted to in-frame clones and leaves out a portion. The profile covers approximately 12,000 clones, with around three fifths appearing a single time and 20% to 25% taken by the ten largest. Lesional scalp tissue (obtained by punch biopsy) and peripheral blood were collected from alopecia areata patients.

The chain employs TRBV4-1 and TRBJ1-3; D gene uncertain. The TCR sequence derives from a human donor with alopecia areata. The sequencing sample was made of skin. The CDR3, as DNA: TGCGCCAGCAGCCCGGGGTCGGGAAACACCATATATTTT. It translates to CASSPGSGNTIYF.